The entry below gives a single T cell receptor (beta chain) sequence along with its context. The antigen remains unidentified. These data come from a study of cytomegalovirus exposure and HLA in healthy donors. Study results and caveats: Researchers reportedly found TCR beta sequences accurately predicted most subjects' HLA-A and HLA-B alleles. When analyzed later, the rates of TCR association showed variation by HLA locus, with DRB1 the most and HLA-C the fewest.

PCR employed 60 Vbeta and 13 Jbeta primers. Only in-frame clones appear in the TCRdb table, and some are missing; sequencing was by immunoSEQ multiplex PCR. The sample yields about 160,000 clones, 81% seen once. V lost 0 bases and J 0 bases, leaving 11 bases between the germline ends. The germline gives CDR1 SGDLS, CDR2 YYNGEE. CDR3 length equals 16 residues. This receptor was taken from a man in his fifties in good health and CMV-seropositive. The sample was PBMCs. V usage is TRBV9 and J usage is TRBJ2-3, with D unclear. CDR3 in amino acids: CASSVVAKTSTDTQYF. In nucleotides, the CDR3 is TGTGCCAGCAGCGTAGTCGCGAAAACTAGCACAGATACGCAGTATTTT.